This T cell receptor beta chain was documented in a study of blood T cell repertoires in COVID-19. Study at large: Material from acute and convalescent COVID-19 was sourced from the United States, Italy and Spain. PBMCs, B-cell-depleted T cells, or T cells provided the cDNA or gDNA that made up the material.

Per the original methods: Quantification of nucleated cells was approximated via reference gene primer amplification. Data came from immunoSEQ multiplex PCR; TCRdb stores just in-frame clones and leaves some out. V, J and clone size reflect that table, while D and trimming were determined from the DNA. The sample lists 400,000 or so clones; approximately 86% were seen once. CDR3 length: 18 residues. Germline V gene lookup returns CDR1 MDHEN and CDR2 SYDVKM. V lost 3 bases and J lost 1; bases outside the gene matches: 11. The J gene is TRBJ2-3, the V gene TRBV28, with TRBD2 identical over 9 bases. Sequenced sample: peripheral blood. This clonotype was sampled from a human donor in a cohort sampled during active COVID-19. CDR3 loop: CASSFVGGKREGTDTQYF. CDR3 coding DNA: TGTGCCAGCAGTTTTGTGGGGGGGAAGCGGGAGGGCACAGATACGCAGTATTTT.